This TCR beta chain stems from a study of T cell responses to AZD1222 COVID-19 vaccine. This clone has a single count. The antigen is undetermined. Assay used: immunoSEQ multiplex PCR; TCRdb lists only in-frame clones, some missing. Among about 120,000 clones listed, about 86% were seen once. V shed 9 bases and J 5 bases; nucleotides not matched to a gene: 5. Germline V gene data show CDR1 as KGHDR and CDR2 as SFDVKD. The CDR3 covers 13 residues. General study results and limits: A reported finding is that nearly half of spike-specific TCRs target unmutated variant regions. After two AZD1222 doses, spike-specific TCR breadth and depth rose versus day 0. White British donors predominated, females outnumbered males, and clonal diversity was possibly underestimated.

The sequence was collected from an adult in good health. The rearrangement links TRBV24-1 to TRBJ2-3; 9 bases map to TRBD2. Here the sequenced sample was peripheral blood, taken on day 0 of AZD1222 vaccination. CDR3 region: CATRRREGDTQYF. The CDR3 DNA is TGTGCCACCCGTCGGCGGGAGGGAGATACGCAGTATTTT.